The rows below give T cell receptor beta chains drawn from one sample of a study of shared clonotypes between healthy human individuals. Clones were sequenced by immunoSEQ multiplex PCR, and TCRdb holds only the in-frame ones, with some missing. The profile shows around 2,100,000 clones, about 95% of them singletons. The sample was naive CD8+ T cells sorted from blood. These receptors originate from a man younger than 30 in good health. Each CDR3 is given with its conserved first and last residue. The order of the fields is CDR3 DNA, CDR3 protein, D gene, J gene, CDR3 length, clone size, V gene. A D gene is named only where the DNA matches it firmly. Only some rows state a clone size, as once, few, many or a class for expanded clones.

CDR3nt: TGTGCCAGCGCCATTGGGGGCTGGGCCTACAATGAGCAGTTCTTC; CDR3aa: CASAIGGWAYNEQFF; d_gene: .; j_gene: TRBJ2-1; len: 15; abundance: .; v_gene: TRBV27
CDR3nt: TGTGCCAGCAGCCCCTCGGGGGGGCTAGCTTTAGAGACCCAGTACTTC; CDR3aa: CASSPSGGLALETQYF; d_gene: TRBD2; j_gene: TRBJ2-5; len: 16; abundance: once; v_gene: TRBV5-4
CDR3nt: TGTGCCAGCAGCCCAAACACTGAAGCTTTCTTT; CDR3aa: CASSPNTEAFF; d_gene: .; j_gene: TRBJ1-1; len: 11; abundance: .; v_gene: TRBV28
CDR3nt: TGTGCCAGTAGTCCAGGGGTATATAGCAATCAGCCCCAGCATTTT; CDR3aa: CASSPGVYSNQPQHF; d_gene: .; j_gene: TRBJ1-5; len: 15; abundance: .; v_gene: TRBV19
CDR3nt: TGTGCCACCGGGACAGGGAACACTGAAGCTTTCTTT; CDR3aa: CATGTGNTEAFF; d_gene: TRBD1; j_gene: TRBJ1-1; len: 12; abundance: .; v_gene: TRBV5-6
CDR3nt: TGTGCCAGCAGCCCCAGCGGGAATTCTCAAGAGACCCAGTACTTC; CDR3aa: CASSPSGNSQETQYF; d_gene: TRBD2; j_gene: TRBJ2-5; len: 15; abundance: .; v_gene: TRBV11-2
CDR3nt: TGTGCCAGCAGCTCGGGACTAGCGGTAGATACGCAGTATTTT; CDR3aa: CASSSGLAVDTQYF; d_gene: TRBD2; j_gene: TRBJ2-3; len: 14; abundance: .; v_gene: TRBV7-8
CDR3nt: TGTGCCAGCAGCTCACCGGGACAGGGGAACGGCTACACCTTC; CDR3aa: CASSSPGQGNGYTF; d_gene: TRBD1; j_gene: TRBJ1-2; len: 14; abundance: .; v_gene: TRBV7-9
CDR3nt: TGTGCCAGCAGCCCCCCCGGACAGTTTTACGAGCAGTACTTC; CDR3aa: CASSPPGQFYEQYF; d_gene: .; j_gene: TRBJ2-7; len: 14; abundance: .; v_gene: TRBV9
CDR3nt: TGTGCCAGCATGGACGGAGATCGGGGAGATACGCAGTATTTT; CDR3aa: CASMDGDRGDTQYF; d_gene: .; j_gene: TRBJ2-3; len: 14; abundance: .; v_gene: TRBV19
CDR3nt: TGCGCCAGCAGCCAAGATTGGGGGATCAATGAGCAGTTCTTC; CDR3aa: CASSQDWGINEQFF; d_gene: .; j_gene: TRBJ2-1; len: 14; abundance: .; v_gene: TRBV4-1
CDR3nt: TGTGCCAGCAGTGAATATAGGGCCCTTGGACACTACCTCTTTGGGGAACTGTTTTTT; CDR3aa: CASSEYRALGHYLFGELFF; d_gene: .; j_gene: TRBJ1-4; len: 19; abundance: .; v_gene: TRBV6-1
CDR3nt: TGTGCCAGCAGCCAAGAGTCTAGCGGAATCTACAATGAGCAGTTCTTC; CDR3aa: CASSQESSGIYNEQFF; d_gene: TRBD2; j_gene: TRBJ2-1; len: 16; abundance: .; v_gene: TRBV14
CDR3nt: TGTGCCAGTAGTCCAGCGGGGGCCTACAATGAGCAGTTCTTC; CDR3aa: CASSPAGAYNEQFF; d_gene: TRBD2; j_gene: TRBJ2-1; len: 14; abundance: .; v_gene: TRBV19
CDR3nt: TGTGCCAGCAGCTTAGATCTGGATGACAATGAGCAGTTCTTC; CDR3aa: CASSLDLDDNEQFF; d_gene: .; j_gene: TRBJ2-1; len: 14; abundance: .; v_gene: TRBV11-2
CDR3nt: TGTGCCAGCAGTACGACAGGGCCGGGAGGGCCCTACGAGCAGTACTTC; CDR3aa: CASSTTGPGGPYEQYF; d_gene: .; j_gene: TRBJ2-7; len: 16; abundance: .; v_gene: TRBV27
CDR3nt: TGTGCCAGCAGCGGTCAGGGGGCCACTACTTTGGACGAGCAGTACTTC; CDR3aa: CASSGQGATTLDEQYF; d_gene: TRBD1; j_gene: TRBJ2-7; len: 16; abundance: .; v_gene: TRBV9
CDR3nt: TGTGCCAGCAGTTTATCACTGGGGGCGGAAAACACCATATATTTT; CDR3aa: CASSLSLGAENTIYF; d_gene: .; j_gene: TRBJ1-3; len: 15; abundance: .; v_gene: TRBV28
CDR3nt: TGCGCCAGCAGCTTAACAGGGGGCGGGTCACCCCTCCACTTT; CDR3aa: CASSLTGGGSPLHF; d_gene: TRBD1; j_gene: TRBJ1-6; len: 14; abundance: .; v_gene: TRBV5-1
CDR3nt: TGTGCCAGCAGCTTAGTTGACAGTTCCCACAATGAGCAGTTCTTC; CDR3aa: CASSLVDSSHNEQFF; d_gene: .; j_gene: TRBJ2-1; len: 15; abundance: .; v_gene: TRBV11-3
CDR3nt: TGTGCCAGCAGCTTGGAGACTAGCTTCGGGGGTGCGACCCAGTACTTC; CDR3aa: CASSLETSFGGATQYF; d_gene: TRBD2; j_gene: TRBJ2-5; len: 16; abundance: .; v_gene: TRBV5-6
CDR3nt: TGCGCCAGCAGCCAAGATCTGGGTCTACCCCTCGAGCAGTACTTC; CDR3aa: CASSQDLGLPLEQYF; d_gene: .; j_gene: TRBJ2-7; len: 15; abundance: .; v_gene: TRBV4-3
CDR3nt: TGTGCCAGCAGCCTCGGGGGGGCCGAGGAGCAGTTCTTC; CDR3aa: CASSLGGAEEQFF; d_gene: TRBD2; j_gene: TRBJ2-1; len: 13; abundance: .; v_gene: TRBV7-6
CDR3nt: TGTGCCAGCAGCTTAGGCAGGGGACCCTACGAGCAGTACTTC; CDR3aa: CASSLGRGPYEQYF; d_gene: .; j_gene: TRBJ2-7; len: 14; abundance: once; v_gene: TRBV13
CDR3nt: TGTGCCAGCAGCCAAGAGACCGGCTACGAGCAGTACTTC; CDR3aa: CASSQETGYEQYF; d_gene: .; j_gene: TRBJ2-7; len: 13; abundance: .; v_gene: TRBV14
CDR3nt: TGTGCCAGCACCAAATCCTACGAGCAGTACTTC; CDR3aa: CASTKSYEQYF; d_gene: .; j_gene: TRBJ2-7; len: 11; abundance: .; v_gene: TRBV5-8
CDR3nt: TGCGCCAGCAGTCAAAAGGGCACCGGGGAGCTGTTTTTT; CDR3aa: CASSQKGTGELFF; d_gene: .; j_gene: TRBJ2-2; len: 13; abundance: once; v_gene: TRBV23-1
CDR3nt: TGTGCCAGCAGCGACGGACTAGCGGGCCCCTACAATGAGCAGTTCTTC; CDR3aa: CASSDGLAGPYNEQFF; d_gene: TRBD2; j_gene: TRBJ2-1; len: 16; abundance: .; v_gene: TRBV7-9
CDR3nt: TGTGCCAGCAGCGACATGACCCGGGACAGCCAAGAGACCCAGTACTTC; CDR3aa: CASSDMTRDSQETQYF; d_gene: TRBD1; j_gene: TRBJ2-5; len: 16; abundance: .; v_gene: TRBV7-9
CDR3nt: TGTGCCAGCAGCGGACAGGGGAACTATGGCTACACCTTC; CDR3aa: CASSGQGNYGYTF; d_gene: TRBD1; j_gene: TRBJ1-2; len: 13; abundance: .; v_gene: TRBV7-8
CDR3nt: TGTGCCAGCAGCTTAGAGAGTGAGGGCAATGAGCAGTTCTTC; CDR3aa: CASSLESEGNEQFF; d_gene: .; j_gene: TRBJ2-1; len: 14; abundance: .; v_gene: TRBV7-6
CDR3nt: TGTGCCAGCAGCTTAAGCGCACAGGGCTACAATGAGCAGTTCTTC; CDR3aa: CASSLSAQGYNEQFF; d_gene: .; j_gene: TRBJ2-1; len: 15; abundance: .; v_gene: TRBV7-8
CDR3nt: TGTGCCAGCAGCTTAGGACGGTTATACGAGCAGTACTTC; CDR3aa: CASSLGRLYEQYF; d_gene: .; j_gene: TRBJ2-7; len: 13; abundance: .; v_gene: TRBV11-2
CDR3nt: TGCGCCAGCAGCCAGCCAGCGGGAACAGATACGCAGTATTTT; CDR3aa: CASSQPAGTDTQYF; d_gene: TRBD2; j_gene: TRBJ2-3; len: 14; abundance: .; v_gene: TRBV4-1
CDR3nt: TGTGCCAGCAGCCCCTCCCTCGACAGAGGCGAGCAGTACTTC; CDR3aa: CASSPSLDRGEQYF; d_gene: .; j_gene: TRBJ2-7; len: 14; abundance: .; v_gene: TRBV9
CDR3nt: TGTGCCATCAGTGTTGATTGGGATGAGCAGTTCTTC; CDR3aa: CAISVDWDEQFF; d_gene: .; j_gene: TRBJ2-1; len: 12; abundance: once; v_gene: TRBV10-3
CDR3nt: TGTGCCAGCAGCGCTCGGACTAGCGGGGGGCGATACAATGAGCAGTTCTTC; CDR3aa: CASSARTSGGRYNEQFF; d_gene: TRBD2; j_gene: TRBJ2-1; len: 17; abundance: .; v_gene: TRBV9
CDR3nt: TGTGCCAGCAGTATCGGGGGACTCCTCTTCTTC; CDR3aa: CASSIGGLLFF; d_gene: .; j_gene: TRBJ1-2; len: 11; abundance: .; v_gene: TRBV27
CDR3nt: TGTGCCAGCAGCTTAGGGACGCACAATGAGCAGTTCTTC; CDR3aa: CASSLGTHNEQFF; d_gene: .; j_gene: TRBJ2-1; len: 13; abundance: once; v_gene: TRBV11-2
CDR3nt: TGTGCCAAAATGGGCAGGGACGTTGGGAACTATGGCTACACCTTC; CDR3aa: CAKMGRDVGNYGYTF; d_gene: .; j_gene: TRBJ1-2; len: 15; abundance: .; v_gene: TRBV2
CDR3nt: TGTGCCAGCAGTTTGTTGGGGCTAAGCTCCTCTGGGGCCAACGTCCTGACTTTC; CDR3aa: CASSLLGLSSSGANVLTF; d_gene: .; j_gene: TRBJ2-6; len: 18; abundance: .; v_gene: TRBV28
CDR3nt: TGTGCCAGCAGCCCACGGTTCGGGGGCGTCACTGAAGCTTTCTTT; CDR3aa: CASSPRFGGVTEAFF; d_gene: .; j_gene: TRBJ1-1; len: 15; abundance: .; v_gene: TRBV28
CDR3nt: TGTGCCAGCAGCCGGGTGGAGGGGGGCACAGATACGCAGTATTTT; CDR3aa: CASSRVEGGTDTQYF; d_gene: .; j_gene: TRBJ2-3; len: 15; abundance: .; v_gene: TRBV7-9
CDR3nt: TGTGCCAGCAGCAAGGACGGGTCCTCTGGGGCCAACGTCCTGACTTTC; CDR3aa: CASSKDGSSGANVLTF; d_gene: .; j_gene: TRBJ2-6; len: 16; abundance: .; v_gene: TRBV9
CDR3nt: TGTGCCAGCAGTTTGCTGGGGCCGGGTGTCGGCTACACCTTC; CDR3aa: CASSLLGPGVGYTF; d_gene: .; j_gene: TRBJ1-2; len: 14; abundance: once; v_gene: TRBV28
CDR3nt: TGTGCCAGCAGCTTAGCGGTCGGCACTGAAGCTTTCTTT; CDR3aa: CASSLAVGTEAFF; d_gene: .; j_gene: TRBJ1-1; len: 13; abundance: .; v_gene: TRBV7-9
CDR3nt: TGTGCCAGCAGCACCAGCCCGCTAGCAGATACGCAGTATTTT; CDR3aa: CASSTSPLADTQYF; d_gene: .; j_gene: TRBJ2-3; len: 14; abundance: .; v_gene: TRBV7-6
CDR3nt: TGTGCCACCAGCAGGTCCGGTAGCACAGATACGCAGTATTTT; CDR3aa: CATSRSGSTDTQYF; d_gene: .; j_gene: TRBJ2-3; len: 14; abundance: .; v_gene: TRBV15
CDR3nt: TGTGCCAGTAGCCCCGTGGGACCAGGGACCGGGGAGCTGTTTTTT; CDR3aa: CASSPVGPGTGELFF; d_gene: .; j_gene: TRBJ2-2; len: 15; abundance: .; v_gene: TRBV19
CDR3nt: TGCGCCAGCAGCCAAGACGACAGGGGGGTCTATGGCTACACCTTC; CDR3aa: CASSQDDRGVYGYTF; d_gene: TRBD1; j_gene: TRBJ1-2; len: 15; abundance: .; v_gene: TRBV4-1
CDR3nt: TGTGCCAGCAGTGGCAAGGACGGCTCCTACGAGCAGTACTTC; CDR3aa: CASSGKDGSYEQYF; d_gene: .; j_gene: TRBJ2-7; len: 14; abundance: .; v_gene: TRBV27
CDR3nt: TGTGCCAGCAGCCCGGGGGGGTCCTCCTACGAGCAGTACTTC; CDR3aa: CASSPGGSSYEQYF; d_gene: TRBD2; j_gene: TRBJ2-7; len: 14; abundance: few; v_gene: TRBV9